This TCR beta chain derives from a study of T cells in Graves' hyperthyroidism and ophthalmopathy. Regions amplified from RNA transcripts were the TCR beta CDR3 regions. HTBI primers were used for first-round RT-PCR of the TCR CDR3. TCRdb re-derived calls from the multiplex PCR reads in MiXCR, one entry per CDR3 protein. The table includes some 550,000 distinct CDR3 sequences, about a sixth detected once. This clonotype was detected a few times. The CDR3 is made up of 13 amino acids. V was clipped by 3 bases and J by 0 bases, with 6 bases between them. CDR1 and CDR2 from the germline V gene are SQVTM and ANQGSEA.

This clonotype was obtained from a woman aged 40 to 49 with Graves' ophthalmopathy. The chain recombines TRBV29-1 with TRBJ1-3; no firm D call. Sequencing was performed on blood. The CDR3 region has the DNA TGCAGCGTTGAGTTCCCCTCTGGAAACACCATATATTTT. As protein: CSVEFPSGNTIYF.